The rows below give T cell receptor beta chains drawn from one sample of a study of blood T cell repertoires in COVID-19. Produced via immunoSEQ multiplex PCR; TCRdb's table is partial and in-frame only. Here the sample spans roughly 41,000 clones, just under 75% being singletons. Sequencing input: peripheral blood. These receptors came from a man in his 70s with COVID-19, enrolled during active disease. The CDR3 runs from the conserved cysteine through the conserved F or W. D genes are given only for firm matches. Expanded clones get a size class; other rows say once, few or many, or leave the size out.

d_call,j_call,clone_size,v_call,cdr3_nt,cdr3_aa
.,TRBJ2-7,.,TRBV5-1,TGCGCCAGCAGCTTCCTCAGCTCCTACGAGCAGTACTTC,CASSFLSSYEQYF
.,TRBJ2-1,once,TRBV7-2,TGTGCCAGCAGCCTTGGACAGTACAATGAGCAGTTCTTC,CASSLGQYNEQFF
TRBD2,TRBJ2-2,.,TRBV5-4,TGTGCCAGCACCTTGAGCGGGGGCGGGACCGGGGAGCTGTTTTTT,CASTLSGGGTGELFF
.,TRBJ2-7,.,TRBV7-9,TGTGCCAGCAGCGCCTTAGGGGCGGCCTCCTACGAGCAGTACTTC,CASSALGAASYEQYF
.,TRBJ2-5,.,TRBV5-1,TGCGCCAGCAGCTTGGACAGGGGGGGATCATACTTC,CASSLDRGGSYF
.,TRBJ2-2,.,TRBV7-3,TGTGCCAGCAGCTTAACAGCTCGGGCGAACACCGGGGAGCTGTTTTTT,CASSLTARANTGELFF
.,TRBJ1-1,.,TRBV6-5,TGTGCCAGCATGAGGCAGGGTATAACTGAAGCTTTCTTT,CASMRQGITEAFF
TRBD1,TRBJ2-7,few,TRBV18,TGTGCCAGCTCTCCCGACAGGGGGCCCTACGAGCAGTACTTC,CASSPDRGPYEQYF
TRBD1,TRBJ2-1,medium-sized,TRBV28,TGTGCCAGCAGTTCCCTGACAGGGTCGGCCAATGAGCAGTTCTTC,CASSSLTGSANEQFF
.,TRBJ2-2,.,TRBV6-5,TGTGCCAGCAAGAGGGAACCCACCGGGGAGCTGTTTTTT,CASKREPTGELFF
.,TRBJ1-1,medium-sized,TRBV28,TGTGCCAGCAGGATCCGGACAACACCGAACACTGAAGCTTTCTTT,CASRIRTTPNTEAFF
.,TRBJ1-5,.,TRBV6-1,TGTGCCAGCAGTGGCTTGACAGGCCATAGCAATCAGCCCCAGCATTTT,CASSGLTGHSNQPQHF
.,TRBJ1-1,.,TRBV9,TGTGCCAGCAGCGGACCTAATTACGGGGGGAACACTGAAGCTTTCTTT,CASSGPNYGGNTEAFF
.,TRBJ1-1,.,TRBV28,TGTGCCAGCAGTTTACTCCGGGTTTCAACTGAAGCTTTCTTT,CASSLLRVSTEAFF
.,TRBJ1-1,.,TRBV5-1,TGCGCCAGCAGCTTCGTGGGACTGATGAACACTGAAGCTTTCTTT,CASSFVGLMNTEAFF
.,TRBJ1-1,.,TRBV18,TGTGCCAGCTCACCAGGGCTGGGGGCGGACACTGAAGCTTTCTTT,CASSPGLGADTEAFF
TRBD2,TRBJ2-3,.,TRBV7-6,TGTGCCAGCAGCTCAAGGACTAGCGGGGGGTCCACAGATACGCAGTATTTT,CASSSRTSGGSTDTQYF
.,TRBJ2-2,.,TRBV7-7,TGTGCCAGCAGCCAGGGGAGTACCGGGGAGCTGTTTTTT,CASSQGSTGELFF
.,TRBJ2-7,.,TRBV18,TGTGCCAGCTCACCACCCCCGAGAGACGAGCAGTACTTC,CASSPPPRDEQYF
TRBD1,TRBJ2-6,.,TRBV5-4,TGTGCCAGCAGCATGGACAGGGTATCTGGGGCCAACGTCCTGACTTTC,CASSMDRVSGANVLTF
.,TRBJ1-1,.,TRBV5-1,TGCGCCAGCAGAGTTAGTGAGTACACTGAAGCTTTCTTT,CASRVSEYTEAFF
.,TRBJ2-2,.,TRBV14,TGTGCCAGCAGCCAAATCCGAGGAAACACCGGGGAGCTGTTTTTT,CASSQIRGNTGELFF
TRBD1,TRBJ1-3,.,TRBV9,TGTGCCAGCAGCGCTGGGGGTACAGGGGGAGGAAACACCATATATTTT,CASSAGGTGGGNTIYF
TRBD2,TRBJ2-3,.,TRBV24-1,TGTGCCACCAGTGATACGACGGGGGGGCCGGCCACAGATACGCAGTATTTT,CATSDTTGGPATDTQYF
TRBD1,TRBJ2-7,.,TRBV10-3,TGTGCCATCAGTTACACAGGGGTCCCCTACGAGCAGTACTTC,CAISYTGVPYEQYF
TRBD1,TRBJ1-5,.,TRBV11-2,TGTGCCAGCAGCCCCCAGGGGGGCTCACAGCCCCAGCATTTT,CASSPQGGSQPQHF
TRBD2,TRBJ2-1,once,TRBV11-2,TGTGCCAGCAGCTCCCTGACTAGCTTCGCCAATGAGCAGTTCTTC,CASSSLTSFANEQFF
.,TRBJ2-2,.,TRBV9,TGTGCCAGCAGCGTAGGGGTATGGGGGGCCGGGGAGCTGTTTTTT,CASSVGVWGAGELFF
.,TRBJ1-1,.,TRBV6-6,TGTGCCAGCAGTTACCAGATAATCGAAGCTTTCTTT,CASSYQIIEAFF
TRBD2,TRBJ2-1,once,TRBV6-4,TGTGCCAGCAGTGACTCCGGGACTAGTGGTGAGCAGTTCTTC,CASSDSGTSGEQFF
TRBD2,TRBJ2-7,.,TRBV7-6,TGTGCCAGCAGCCCCTCTAGCGGGAACTTCTACGAGCAGTACTTC,CASSPSSGNFYEQYF
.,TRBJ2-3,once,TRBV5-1,TGCGCCAGCAGCGGCAGGGGAACAGATACGCAGTATTTT,CASSGRGTDTQYF
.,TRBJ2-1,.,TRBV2,TGTGCCAGCAGCGAGCAGGGAACCCAAAGGGTCTTC,CASSEQGTQRVF
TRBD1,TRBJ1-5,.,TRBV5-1,TGCGCCAGCAGCTTGGAGGGACAGGGTGGACAGCCCCAGCATTTT,CASSLEGQGGQPQHF
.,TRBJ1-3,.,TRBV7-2,TGTGCCAGCAGCTTACAGGTTTTCTCTGGAAACACCATATATTTT,CASSLQVFSGNTIYF
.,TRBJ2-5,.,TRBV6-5,TGTGCCAGCAGTTACTCCCGATTTCCGATCCAAGAGGTCCAGTACTTC,CASSYSRFPIQEVQYF
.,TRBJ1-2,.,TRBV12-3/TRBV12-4,TGTGCCAGCAGTTTACTTGTGAACTATGGCTACACCTTC,CASSLLVNYGYTF
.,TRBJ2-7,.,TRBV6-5,TGCTGTGTGGCGGGGCTAACCCACGAGCAGTACTTC,CCVAGLTHEQYF
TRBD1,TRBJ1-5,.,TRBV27,TGTGCCACTACGACAGGGAGTCAGCCCCAGCATTTT,CATTTGSQPQHF
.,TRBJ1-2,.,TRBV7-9,TGTGCCAGCAGCCTGACGACATGGGGCGCCTATGGCTACACCTTC,CASSLTTWGAYGYTF
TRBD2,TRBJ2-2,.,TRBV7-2,TGTGCCAGCAGAATGACTAGCGGCGTGAACACCGGGGAGCTGTTTTTT,CASRMTSGVNTGELFF
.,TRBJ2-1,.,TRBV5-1,TGCGCCAGCAGCTTGGGAGGGAATCAGGCCTACAATGAGCAGTTCTTC,CASSLGGNQAYNEQFF
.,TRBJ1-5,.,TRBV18,TGTGCCAGCTCACTCGTACAGGAAGATCAGCCCCAGCATTTT,CASSLVQEDQPQHF
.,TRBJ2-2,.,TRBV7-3,TGTGCCAGCAGCTTAAACGGGAACACCGGGGAGCTGTTTTTT,CASSLNGNTGELFF
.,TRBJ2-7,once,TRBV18,TGTGCCAGCTCACCAGGGGCGGACAATTCCTACGAGCAGTACTTC,CASSPGADNSYEQYF
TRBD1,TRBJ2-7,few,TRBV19,TGTGCCAGTAGTATAGGGACAGGGTCCCCCGAGCAGTACTTC,CASSIGTGSPEQYF
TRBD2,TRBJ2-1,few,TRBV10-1,TGCGCCAGCAGTGGACGGGCGGGAGGGCCGACGTGGAATGAGCAGTTCTTC,CASSGRAGGPTWNEQFF
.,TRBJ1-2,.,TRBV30,TGTGCAGGGGAAAGTGATGGCTACACCTTC,CAGESDGYTF
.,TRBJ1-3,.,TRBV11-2,TGTGCCAGCAGCGGAACAGGGGGAAACACCATATATTTT,CASSGTGGNTIYF
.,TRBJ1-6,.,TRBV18,TGTGCCAGCTCACAGTATTCGTCGGTCGGACTAAATTCACCCCTCCACTTT,CASSQYSSVGLNSPLHF
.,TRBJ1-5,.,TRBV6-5,TGTGCCAGCAGCACCAACAGCCCGCATCAGCCCCAGCATTTT,CASSTNSPHQPQHF
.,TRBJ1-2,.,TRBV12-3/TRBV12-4,TGTGCCAGCAGTTTGAGTACTATCTATGGCTACACCTTC,CASSLSTIYGYTF
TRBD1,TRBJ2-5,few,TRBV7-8,TGTGCCAGCAGCTTCGCGGGACAGGGAATAAGAGTTGGGTACTTC,CASSFAGQGIRVGYF
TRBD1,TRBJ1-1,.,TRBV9,TGTGCCAGCAGCGCCAGGGGGACGAACACTGAAGCTTTCTTT,CASSARGTNTEAFF
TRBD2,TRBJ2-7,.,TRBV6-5,TGTGCCAGCAGTTACACGACTAGCGGGGGATTCTACGAGCAGTACTTC,CASSYTTSGGFYEQYF
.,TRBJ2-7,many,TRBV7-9,TGTGCCAGCAGAACCCCGGGATTCCCGGGCGAGCAGTACTTC,CASRTPGFPGEQYF
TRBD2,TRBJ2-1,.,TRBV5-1,TGCGCCAGCAGCGAACTAGCGGGAGCGTACAATGAGCAGTTCTTC,CASSELAGAYNEQFF
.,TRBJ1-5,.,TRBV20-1,TGCAGTGCCGGTTCACCCCAGCATTTT,CSAGSPQHF